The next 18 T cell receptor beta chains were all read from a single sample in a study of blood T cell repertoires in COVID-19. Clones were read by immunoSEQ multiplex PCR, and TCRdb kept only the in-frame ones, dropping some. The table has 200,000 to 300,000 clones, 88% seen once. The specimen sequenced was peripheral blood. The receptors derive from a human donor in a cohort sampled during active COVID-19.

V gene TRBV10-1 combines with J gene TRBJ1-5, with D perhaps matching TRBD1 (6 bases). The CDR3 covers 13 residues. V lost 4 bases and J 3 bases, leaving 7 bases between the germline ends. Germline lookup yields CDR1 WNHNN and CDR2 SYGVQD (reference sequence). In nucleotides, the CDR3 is TGCGCCAGCAGTGCAGGGGTCAATCAGCCCCAGCATTTT. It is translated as CASSAGVNQPQHF.

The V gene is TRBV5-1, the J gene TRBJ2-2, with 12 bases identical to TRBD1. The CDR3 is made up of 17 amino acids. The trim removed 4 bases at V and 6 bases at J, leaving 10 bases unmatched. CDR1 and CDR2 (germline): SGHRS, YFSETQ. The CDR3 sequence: CASSPYGTGGLAGELFF. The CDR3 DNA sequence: TGCGCCAGCAGCCCTTACGGGACAGGGGGCCTTGCCGGGGAGCTGTTTTTT.

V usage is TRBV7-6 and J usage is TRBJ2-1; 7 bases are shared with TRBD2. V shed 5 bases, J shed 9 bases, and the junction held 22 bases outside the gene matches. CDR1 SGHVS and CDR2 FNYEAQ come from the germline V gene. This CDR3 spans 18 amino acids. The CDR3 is CASSPGIAGGSVSGEQFF. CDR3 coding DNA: TGTGCCAGCAGCCCCGGAATTGCCGGCGGGAGCGTAAGTGGTGAGCAGTTCTTC. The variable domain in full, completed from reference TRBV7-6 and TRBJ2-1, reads GAGVSQSPRYKVTKRGQDVALRCDPISGHVSLYWYRQALGQGPEFLTYFNYEAQQDKSGLPNDRFSAERPEGSISTLTIQRTEQRDSAMYRCASSPGIAGGSVSGEQFFGPGTRLTVL.

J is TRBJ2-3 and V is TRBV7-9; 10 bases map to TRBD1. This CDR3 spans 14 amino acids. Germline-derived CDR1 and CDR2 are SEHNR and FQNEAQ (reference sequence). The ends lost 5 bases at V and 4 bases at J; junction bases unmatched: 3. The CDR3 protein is CASSDGQGADTQYF. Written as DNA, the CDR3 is TGTGCCAGCAGCGACGGACAGGGGGCAGATACGCAGTATTTT.

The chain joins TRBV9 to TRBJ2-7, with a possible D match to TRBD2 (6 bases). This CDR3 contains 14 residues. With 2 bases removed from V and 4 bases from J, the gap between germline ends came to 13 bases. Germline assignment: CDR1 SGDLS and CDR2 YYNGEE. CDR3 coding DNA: TGTGCCAGCAGCGTTGAGGGAGGCGGGTACGAGCAGTACTTC. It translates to CASSVEGGGYEQYF.

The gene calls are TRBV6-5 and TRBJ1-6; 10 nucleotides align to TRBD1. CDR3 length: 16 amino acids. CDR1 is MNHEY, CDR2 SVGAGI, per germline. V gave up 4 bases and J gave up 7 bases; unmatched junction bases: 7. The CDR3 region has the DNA TGTGCCAGCAGTTTCCGACAGGGGGCGAAAAATTCACCCCTCCACTTT. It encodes CASSFRQGAKNSPLHF.

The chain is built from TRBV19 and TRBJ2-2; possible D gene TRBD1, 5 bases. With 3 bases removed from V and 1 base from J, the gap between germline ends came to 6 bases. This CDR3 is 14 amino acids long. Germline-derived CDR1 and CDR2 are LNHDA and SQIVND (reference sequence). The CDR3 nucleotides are TGTGCCAGTAGTATCCAGGGGAACACCGGGGAGCTGTTTTTT. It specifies CASSIQGNTGELFF.

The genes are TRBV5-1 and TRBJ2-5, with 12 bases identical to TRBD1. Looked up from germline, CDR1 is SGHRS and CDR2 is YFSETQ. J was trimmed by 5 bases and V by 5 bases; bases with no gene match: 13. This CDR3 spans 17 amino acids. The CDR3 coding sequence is TGCGCCAGCAGGTTCGTCGGGACAGGGGGCTTGTCGGAGACCCAGTACTTC. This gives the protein CASRFVGTGGLSETQYF.

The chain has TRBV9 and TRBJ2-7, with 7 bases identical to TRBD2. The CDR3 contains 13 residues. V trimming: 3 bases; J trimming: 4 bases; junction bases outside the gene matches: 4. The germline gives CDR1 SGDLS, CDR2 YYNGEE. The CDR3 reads CASSAPGGYEQYF. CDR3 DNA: TGTGCCAGCAGCGCCCCGGGGGGATACGAGCAGTACTTC.

The CDR3 coding sequence is TGTGCCACCTCCCGGACAGAGAACACTGAAGCTTTCTTT. Protein sequence: CATSRTENTEAFF. The chain is built from TRBV10-3 and TRBJ1-1, with a weak D call TRBD1 (6 bases). Looked up from germline, CDR1 is ENHRY and CDR2 is SYGVKD. This CDR3 is built from 13 residues. V was clipped by 10 bases and J by 1 base, with 13 bases between them.

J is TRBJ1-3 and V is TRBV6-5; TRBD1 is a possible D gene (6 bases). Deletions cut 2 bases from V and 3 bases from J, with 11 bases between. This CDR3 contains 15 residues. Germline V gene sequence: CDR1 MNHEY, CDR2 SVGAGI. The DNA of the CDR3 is TGTGCCAGCAGTTACGACGGGACATTTGGAAACACCATATATTTT. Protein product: CASSYDGTFGNTIYF.

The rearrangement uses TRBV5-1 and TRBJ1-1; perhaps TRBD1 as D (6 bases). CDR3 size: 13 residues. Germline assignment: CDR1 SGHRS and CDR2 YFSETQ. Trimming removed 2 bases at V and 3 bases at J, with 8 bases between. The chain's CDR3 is CASSFNRDTEAFF. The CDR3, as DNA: TGCGCCAGCAGCTTCAACAGGGACACTGAAGCTTTCTTT. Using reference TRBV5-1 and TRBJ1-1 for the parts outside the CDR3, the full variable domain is KAGVTQTPRYLIKTRGQQVTLSCSPISGHRSVSWYQQTPGQGLQFLFEYFSETQRNKGNFPGRFSGRQFSNSRSEMNVSTLELGDSALYLCASSFNRDTEAFFGQGTRLTVV.

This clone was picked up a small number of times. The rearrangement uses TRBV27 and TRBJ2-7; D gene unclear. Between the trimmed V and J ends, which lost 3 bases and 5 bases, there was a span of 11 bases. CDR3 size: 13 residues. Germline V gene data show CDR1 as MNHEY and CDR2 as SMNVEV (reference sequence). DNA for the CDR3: TGTGCCAGCAGTTTTGTTCGAAGCGACGAGCAGTACTTC. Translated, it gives CASSFVRSDEQYF.

The DNA for the CDR3 is TGTGCCAGCAGTTGGGACAGGAGTTATGGCTACACCTTC. Its protein product is CASSWDRSYGYTF. The chain combines TRBV27 with TRBJ1-2; 8 positions match TRBD1. CDR3 length: 13 residues. The germline V gene has CDR1 MNHEY and CDR2 SMNVEV (reference sequence). The ends lost 4 bases at V and 5 bases at J; junction bases unmatched: 3.

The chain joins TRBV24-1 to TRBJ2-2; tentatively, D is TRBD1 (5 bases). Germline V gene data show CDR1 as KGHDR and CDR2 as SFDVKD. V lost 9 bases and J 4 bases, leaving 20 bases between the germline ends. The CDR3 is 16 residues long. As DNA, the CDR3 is TGTGCCACCGGCGACACAGACAGTAGAGTCACCGGGGAGCTGTTTTTT. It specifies CATGDTDSRVTGELFF.

The CDR3 region is CASSSRFRRNSPLHF. The CDR3 DNA sequence: TGTGCCAGCAGCTCCAGGTTCCGTAGGAATTCACCCCTCCACTTT. This rearrangement joins TRBV6-2 or TRBV6-3 to TRBJ1-6; D ambiguous. CDR3 length: 15 residues. CDR1 is MNHEY, CDR2 SVGEGT, per germline. Trimming stripped 6 bases from V and 7 bases from J, with 16 bases between.

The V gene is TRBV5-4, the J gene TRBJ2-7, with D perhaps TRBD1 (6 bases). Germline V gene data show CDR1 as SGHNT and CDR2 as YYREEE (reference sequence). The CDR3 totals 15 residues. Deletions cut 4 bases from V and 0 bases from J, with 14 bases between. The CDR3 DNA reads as TGTGCCAGCAGCCCGCGACAGGAAAGCTCCTACGAGCAGTACTTC. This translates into CASSPRQESSYEQYF.

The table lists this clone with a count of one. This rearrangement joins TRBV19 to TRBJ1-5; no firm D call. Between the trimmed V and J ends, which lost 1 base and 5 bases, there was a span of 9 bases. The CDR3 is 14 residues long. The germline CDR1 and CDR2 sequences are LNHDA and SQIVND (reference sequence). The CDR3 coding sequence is TGTGCCAGTAGTATAGTAACTTTTGATCAGCCCCAGCATTTT. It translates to CASSIVTFDQPQHF.